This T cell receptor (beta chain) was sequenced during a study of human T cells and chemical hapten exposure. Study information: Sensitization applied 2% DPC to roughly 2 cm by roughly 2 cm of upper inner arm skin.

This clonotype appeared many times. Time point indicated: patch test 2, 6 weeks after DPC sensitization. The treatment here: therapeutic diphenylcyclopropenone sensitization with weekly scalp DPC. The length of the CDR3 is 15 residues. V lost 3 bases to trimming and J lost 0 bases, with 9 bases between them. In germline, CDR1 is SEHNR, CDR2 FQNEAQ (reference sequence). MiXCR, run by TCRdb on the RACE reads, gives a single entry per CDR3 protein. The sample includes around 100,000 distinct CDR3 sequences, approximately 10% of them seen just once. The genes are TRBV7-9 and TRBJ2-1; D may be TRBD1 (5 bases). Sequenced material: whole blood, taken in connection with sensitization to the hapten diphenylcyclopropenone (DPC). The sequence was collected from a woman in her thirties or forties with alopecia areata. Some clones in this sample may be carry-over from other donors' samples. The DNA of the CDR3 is TGTGCCAGCAGCTTGGAGACAGCCTCCTACAATGAGCAGTTCTTC. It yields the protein CASSLETASYNEQFF.